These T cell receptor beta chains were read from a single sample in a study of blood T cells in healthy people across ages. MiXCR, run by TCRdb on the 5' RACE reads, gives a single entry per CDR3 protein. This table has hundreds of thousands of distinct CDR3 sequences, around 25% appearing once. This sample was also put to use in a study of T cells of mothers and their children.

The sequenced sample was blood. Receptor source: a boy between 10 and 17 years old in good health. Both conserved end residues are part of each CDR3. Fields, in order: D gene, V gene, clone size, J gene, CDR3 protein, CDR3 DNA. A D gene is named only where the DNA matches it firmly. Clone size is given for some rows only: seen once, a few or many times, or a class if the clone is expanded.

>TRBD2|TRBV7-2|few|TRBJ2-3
CASSLGLAEITDTQYF
TGTGCCAGCAGCTTAGGGCTAGCGGAGATCACAGATACGCAGTATTTT
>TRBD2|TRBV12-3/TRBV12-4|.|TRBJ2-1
CASRPLAGGREQFF
TGTGCCAGCAGACCCCTAGCGGGAGGGCGGGAGCAGTTCTTC
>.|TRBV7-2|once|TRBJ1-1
CASSLSPGSNTEAFF
TGTGCCAGCAGCTTGAGTCCGGGGTCGAACACTGAAGCTTTCTTT
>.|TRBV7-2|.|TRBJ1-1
CASSPVTDGWTEAFF
TGTGCCAGCAGCCCGGTAACGGACGGGTGGACTGAAGCTTTCTTT
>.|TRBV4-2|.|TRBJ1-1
CASSQEARTITEAFF
TGTGCCAGCAGCCAAGAGGCCCGAACGATCACTGAAGCTTTCTTT
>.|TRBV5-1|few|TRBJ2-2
CASSLSQAGIERGELFF
TGCGCCAGCAGCTTGAGTCAGGCGGGAATTGAGCGCGGGGAGCTGTTTTTT
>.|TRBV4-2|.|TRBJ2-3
CASSQDIGGSTDTQYF
TGTGCCAGCAGCCAAGATATCGGCGGGAGCACAGATACGCAGTATTTT
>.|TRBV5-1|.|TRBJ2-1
CASSLGLPSQGDEQFF
TGCGCCAGCAGCTTGGGACTACCTTCCCAAGGCGATGAGCAGTTCTTC
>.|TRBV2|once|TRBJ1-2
CAMVGVDGYTF
TGTGCCATGGTTGGAGTAGATGGCTACACCTTC
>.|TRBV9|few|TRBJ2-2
CASSVVVGGDTGELFF
TGTGCCAGCAGCGTAGTGGTTGGGGGTGACACCGGGGAGCTGTTTTTT
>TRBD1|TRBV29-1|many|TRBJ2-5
CSVELGTGNQETQYF
TGCAGCGTTGAATTAGGGACAGGGAACCAAGAGACCCAGTACTTC
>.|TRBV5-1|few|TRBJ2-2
CASSRTGGGQTTGELFF
TGCGCCAGCAGCCGAACGGGTGGGGGGCAAACCACCGGGGAGCTGTTTTTT
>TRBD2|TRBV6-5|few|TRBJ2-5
CASSYSPGGGQETQYF
TGTGCCAGCAGTTACTCTCCGGGAGGGGGGCAAGAGACCCAGTACTTC
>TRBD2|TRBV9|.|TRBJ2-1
CASSPRLAGGPYNEQFF
TGTGCCAGCAGCCCACGGTTAGCGGGAGGGCCATACAATGAGCAGTTCTTC
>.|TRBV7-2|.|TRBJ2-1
CASSLGGALEQFF
TGTGCCAGCAGCTTGGGGGGGGCGCTTGAGCAGTTCTTC
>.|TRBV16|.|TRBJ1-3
CASSQSEIRSGNTIYF
TGTGCCAGCAGCCAATCAGAGATCCGCTCTGGAAACACCATATATTTT
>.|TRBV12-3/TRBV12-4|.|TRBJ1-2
CASSFGGPGFNYGYTF
TGTGCCAGCAGTTTCGGAGGGCCAGGATTTAACTATGGCTACACCTTC
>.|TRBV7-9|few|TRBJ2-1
CASSVRGVEQFF
TGTGCCAGCAGCGTTCGAGGCGTTGAGCAGTTCTTC